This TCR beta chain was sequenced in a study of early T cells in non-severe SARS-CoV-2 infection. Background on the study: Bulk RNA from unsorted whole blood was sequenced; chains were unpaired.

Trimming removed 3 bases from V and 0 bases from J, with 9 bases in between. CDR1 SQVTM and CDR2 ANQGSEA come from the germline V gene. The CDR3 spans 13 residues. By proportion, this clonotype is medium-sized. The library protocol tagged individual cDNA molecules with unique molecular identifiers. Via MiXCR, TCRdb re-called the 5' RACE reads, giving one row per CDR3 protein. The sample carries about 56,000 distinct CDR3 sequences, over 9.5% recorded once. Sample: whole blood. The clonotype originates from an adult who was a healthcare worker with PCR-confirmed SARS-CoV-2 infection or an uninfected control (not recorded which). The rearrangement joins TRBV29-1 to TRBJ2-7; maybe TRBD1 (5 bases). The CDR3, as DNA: TGCAGCGTTGAGTCTCAGGGCTCCTACGAGCAGTACTTC. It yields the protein CSVESQGSYEQYF.